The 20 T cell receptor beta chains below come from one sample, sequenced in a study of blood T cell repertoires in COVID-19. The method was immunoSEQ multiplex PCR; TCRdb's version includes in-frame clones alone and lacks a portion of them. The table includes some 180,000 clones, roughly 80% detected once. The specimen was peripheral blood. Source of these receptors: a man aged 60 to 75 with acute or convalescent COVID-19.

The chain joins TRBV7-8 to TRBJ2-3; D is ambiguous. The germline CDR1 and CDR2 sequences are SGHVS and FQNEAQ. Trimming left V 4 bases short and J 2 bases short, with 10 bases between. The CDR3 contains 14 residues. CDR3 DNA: TGTGCCAGCAGCTCCCAGGCCCTCACAGATACGCAGTATTTT. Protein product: CASSSQALTDTQYF.

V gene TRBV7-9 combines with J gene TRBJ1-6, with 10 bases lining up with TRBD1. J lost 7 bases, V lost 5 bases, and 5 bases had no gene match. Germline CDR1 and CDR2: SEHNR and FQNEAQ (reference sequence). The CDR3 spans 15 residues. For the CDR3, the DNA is TGTGCCAGCAGCGGGGGACAGGGGATCAATTCACCCCTCCACTTT. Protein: CASSGGQGINSPLHF.

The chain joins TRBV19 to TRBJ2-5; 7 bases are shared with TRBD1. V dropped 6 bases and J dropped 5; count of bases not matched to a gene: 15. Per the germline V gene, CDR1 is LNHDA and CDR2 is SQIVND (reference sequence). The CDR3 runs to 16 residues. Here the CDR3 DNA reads TGTGCCAGTAGAATCACCGGGACAGAGATGTTCGAGACCCAGTACTTC. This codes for CASRITGTEMFETQYF.

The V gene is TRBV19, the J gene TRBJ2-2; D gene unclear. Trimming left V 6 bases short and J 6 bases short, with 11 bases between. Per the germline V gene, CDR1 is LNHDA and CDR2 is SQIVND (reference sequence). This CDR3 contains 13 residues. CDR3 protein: CASRTGPPGELFF. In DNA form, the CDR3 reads TGTGCCAGTAGGACGGGTCCTCCCGGGGAGCTGTTTTTT.

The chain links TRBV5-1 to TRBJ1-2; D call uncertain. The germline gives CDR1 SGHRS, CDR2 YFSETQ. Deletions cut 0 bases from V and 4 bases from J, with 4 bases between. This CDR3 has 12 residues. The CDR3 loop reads CASSLDSYGYTF. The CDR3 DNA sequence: TGCGCCAGCAGCTTGGACAGCTATGGCTACACCTTC.

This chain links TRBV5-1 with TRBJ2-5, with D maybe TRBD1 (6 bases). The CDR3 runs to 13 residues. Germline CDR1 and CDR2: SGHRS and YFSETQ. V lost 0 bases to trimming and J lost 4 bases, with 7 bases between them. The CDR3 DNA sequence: TGCGCCAGCAGCTTGGACAGGGCAGAGACCCAGTACTTC. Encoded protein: CASSLDRAETQYF.

In nucleotides, the CDR3 is TGTGCCGCAAGGCAGGGTTTGAGTGAGCAGTTCTTC. As protein: CAARQGLSEQFF. The V gene is TRBV27, the J gene TRBJ2-1, with D maybe TRBD1 (5 bases). Germline V gives CDR1 MNHEY, CDR2 SMNVEV (reference sequence). Trimming pared 11 bases from V and 9 bases from J, leaving 17 bases between. The CDR3 covers 12 residues.

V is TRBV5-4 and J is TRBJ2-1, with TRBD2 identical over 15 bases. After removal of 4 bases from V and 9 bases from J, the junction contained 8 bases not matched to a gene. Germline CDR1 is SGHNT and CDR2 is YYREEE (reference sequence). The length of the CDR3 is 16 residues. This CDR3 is CASSAGTSGRSAEQFF. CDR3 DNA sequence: TGTGCCAGCAGCGCCGGGACTAGCGGGAGGTCAGCTGAGCAGTTCTTC.

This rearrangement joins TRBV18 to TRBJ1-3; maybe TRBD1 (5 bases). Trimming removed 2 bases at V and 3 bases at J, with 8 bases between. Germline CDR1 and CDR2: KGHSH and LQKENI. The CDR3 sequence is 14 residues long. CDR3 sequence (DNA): TGTGCCAGCTCACCAGGGGCTTATGGAAACACCATATATTTT. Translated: CASSPGAYGNTIYF. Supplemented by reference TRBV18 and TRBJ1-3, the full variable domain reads NAGVMQNPRHLVRRRGQEARLRCSPMKGHSHVYWYRQLPEEGLKFMVYLQKENIIDESGMPKERFSAEFPKEGPSILRIQQVVRGDSAAYFCASSPGAYGNTIYFGEGSWLTVV.

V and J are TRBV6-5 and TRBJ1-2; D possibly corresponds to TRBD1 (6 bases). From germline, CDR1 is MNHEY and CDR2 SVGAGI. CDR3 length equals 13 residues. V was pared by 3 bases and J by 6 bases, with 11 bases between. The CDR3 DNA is TGTGCCAGCAGTTATAACAGGGTCGATGGCTACACCTTC. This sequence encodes CASSYNRVDGYTF.

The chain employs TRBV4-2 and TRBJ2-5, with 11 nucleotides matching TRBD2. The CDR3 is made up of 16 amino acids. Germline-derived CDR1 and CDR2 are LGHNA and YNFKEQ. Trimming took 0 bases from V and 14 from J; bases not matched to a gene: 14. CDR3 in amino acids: CASSQDTPPTSGVSYF. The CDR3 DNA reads TGTGCCAGCAGCCAAGATACCCCCCCGACTAGCGGGGTATCCTACTTC.

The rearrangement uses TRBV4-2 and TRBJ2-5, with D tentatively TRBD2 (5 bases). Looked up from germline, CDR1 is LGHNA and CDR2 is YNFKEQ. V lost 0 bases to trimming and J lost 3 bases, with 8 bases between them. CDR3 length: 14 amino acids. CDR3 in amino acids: CASSQERTEETQYF. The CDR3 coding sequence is TGTGCCAGCAGCCAAGAAAGGACTGAAGAGACCCAGTACTTC.

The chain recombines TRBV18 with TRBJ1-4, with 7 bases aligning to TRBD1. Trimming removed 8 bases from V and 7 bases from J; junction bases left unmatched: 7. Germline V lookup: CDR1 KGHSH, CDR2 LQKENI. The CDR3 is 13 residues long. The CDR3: CASTGTVTEKLFF. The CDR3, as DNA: TGTGCCAGCACGGGGACAGTGACTGAAAAACTGTTTTTT.

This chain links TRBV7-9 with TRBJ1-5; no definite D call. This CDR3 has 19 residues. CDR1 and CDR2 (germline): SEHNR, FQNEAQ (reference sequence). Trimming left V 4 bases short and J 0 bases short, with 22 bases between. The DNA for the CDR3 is TGTGCCAGCAGCTCAAGCCTCCGGGCGGGTGTAATTAGCAATCAGCCCCAGCATTTT. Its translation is CASSSSLRAGVISNQPQHF. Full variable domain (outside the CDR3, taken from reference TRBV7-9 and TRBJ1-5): DTGVSQNPRHKITKRGQNVTFRCDPISEHNRLYWYRQTLGQGPEFLTYFQNEAQLEKSRLLSDRFSAERPKGSFSTLEIQRTEQGDSAMYLCASSSSLRAGVISNQPQHFGDGTRLSIL.

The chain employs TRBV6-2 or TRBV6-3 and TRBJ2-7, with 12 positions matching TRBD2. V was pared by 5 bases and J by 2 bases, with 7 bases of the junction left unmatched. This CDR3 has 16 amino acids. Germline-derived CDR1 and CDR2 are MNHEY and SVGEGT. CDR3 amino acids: CASSRPRTSGAYEQYF. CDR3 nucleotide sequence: TGTGCCAGCAGTCGCCCCCGGACTAGCGGGGCCTACGAGCAGTACTTC.

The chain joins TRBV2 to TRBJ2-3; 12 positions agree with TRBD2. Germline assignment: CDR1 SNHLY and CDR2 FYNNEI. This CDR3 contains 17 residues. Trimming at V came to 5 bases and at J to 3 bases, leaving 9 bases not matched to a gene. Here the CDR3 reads CASSRWTSGIGTDTQYF. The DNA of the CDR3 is TGTGCCAGCAGTCGTTGGACTAGCGGGATAGGGACAGATACGCAGTATTTT.

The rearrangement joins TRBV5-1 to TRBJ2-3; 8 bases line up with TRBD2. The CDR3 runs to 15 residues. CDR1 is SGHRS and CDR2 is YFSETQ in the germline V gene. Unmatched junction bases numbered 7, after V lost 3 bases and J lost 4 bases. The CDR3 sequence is CASSWGTRVSDTQYF. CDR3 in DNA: TGCGCCAGCAGCTGGGGGACTAGGGTGTCAGATACGCAGTATTTT.

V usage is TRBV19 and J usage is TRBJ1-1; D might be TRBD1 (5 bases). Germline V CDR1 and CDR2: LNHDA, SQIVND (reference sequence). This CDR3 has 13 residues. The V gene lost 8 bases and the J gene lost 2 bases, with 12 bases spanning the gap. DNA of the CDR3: TGTGCCAGTGGGGAACAGGTAAACACTGAAGCTTTCTTT. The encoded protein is CASGEQVNTEAFF.

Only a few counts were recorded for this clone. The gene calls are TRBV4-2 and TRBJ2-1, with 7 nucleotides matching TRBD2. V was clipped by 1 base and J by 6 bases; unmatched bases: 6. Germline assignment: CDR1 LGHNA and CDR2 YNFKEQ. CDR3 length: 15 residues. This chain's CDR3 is CASSQVAWGGNEQFF. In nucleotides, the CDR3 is TGTGCCAGCAGCCAAGTCGCGTGGGGGGGCAATGAGCAGTTCTTC.

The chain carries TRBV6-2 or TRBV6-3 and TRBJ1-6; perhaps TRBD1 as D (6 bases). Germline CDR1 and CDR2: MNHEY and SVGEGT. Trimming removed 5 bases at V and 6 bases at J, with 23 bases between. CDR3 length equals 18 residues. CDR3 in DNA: TGTGCCAGCAGTACGGGAGGGGGGGGACGGACTTTTAATTCACCCCTCCACTTT. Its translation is CASSTGGGGRTFNSPLHF.